This T cell receptor beta chain comes out of a study of early T cells in non-severe SARS-CoV-2 infection. Whole-study results and caveats: In VDJdb matching, anti-spike CD8 responses were favored while private and CD4 specificities went missing.

From germline, CDR1 is MNHEY and CDR2 SVGEGT. V lost 6 bases, J lost 2 bases, and 9 bases stayed unmatched. The CDR3 extends over 16 amino acids. About this clonotype itself: What it recognizes is unknown.

A single record per CDR3 protein comes from TCRdb applying MiXCR to the 5' RACE reads. The table lists 75,000 to 90,000 distinct CDR3 sequences, roughly 10% of them singletons, with about 8.2% in the top ten. This TCR came from an adult who was a healthcare worker with PCR-confirmed SARS-CoV-2 infection or an uninfected control (not recorded which). The V call is TRBV6-2 or TRBV6-3, the J call TRBJ2-3; TRBD2 agrees at 9 bases. The material sequenced was whole blood, taken at baseline. CDR3 region: CASSPRGLAFTDTQYF. In nucleotides, the CDR3 is TGTGCCAGCAGCCCGCGCGGACTAGCGTTCACAGATACGCAGTATTTT.